The 6 T cell receptor beta chains listed next were all sequenced from one sample in a study of PD-L1 blockade in urothelial cancer listed by TCRdb under 2017. Library preparation employed the immunoSEQ multiplex PCR assay. This immuneACCESS table, as held by TCRdb, lists in-frame sequences with V and J called but not all clones. Of the missing ones, under half trace to an unresolved V gene in checked studies; the others have no known cause. Within this sample are about 50,000 clones, with around nine tenths of them counted one time only. The top ten hold roughly 15% of the sample. What this sample's time point label stands for: pretreatment peripheral blood. Source: PBMCs, taken around atezolizumab (anti-PD-L1) treatment. Receptor source: a woman in her fifties or sixties with urothelial cancer.

J is TRBJ2-1 and V is TRBV5-1; 15 bases are shared with TRBD2. Germline V lookup: CDR1 SGHRS, CDR2 YFSETQ. There are 14 residues in the CDR3. V lost 3 bases, J lost 14 bases, and 6 bases stayed unmatched. The CDR3 spells CASSSGLAGGPEFF. CDR3 DNA sequence: TGCGCCAGCAGCTCCGGACTAGCGGGAGGGCCAGAGTTCTTC.

The chain joins TRBV5-1 to TRBJ2-3; 8 bases align to TRBD2. The V and J ends lost 4 bases and 1 base, in that order; junction bases with no gene match: 17. The CDR3 extends over 19 amino acids. From germline, CDR1 is SGHRS and CDR2 YFSETQ. In nucleotides, the CDR3 is TGCGCCAGCAGCCCAGTTCTAGCGGGTTCCTCTCGGGGCACAGATACGCAGTATTTT. Translating it yields CASSPVLAGSSRGTDTQYF.

The CDR3: CASSFRLAGDFETQYF. The CDR3 nucleotides read TGTGCCAGCAGCTTTCGGTTAGCGGGAGATTTCGAGACCCAGTACTTC. The V and J genes are TRBV5-4 and TRBJ2-5, with 9 bases fitting TRBD2. Germline V lookup: CDR1 SGHNT, CDR2 YYREEE (reference sequence). J lost 5 bases, V lost 2 bases, and 10 bases had no gene match. The CDR3 covers 16 residues.

The chain has TRBV2 and TRBJ1-1; unclear D gene. Looked up from germline, CDR1 is SNHLY and CDR2 is FYNNEI. CDR3 length: 14 residues. Trimming took off 1 base at V and 1 base at J, with 7 bases between the two ends. The CDR3 coding sequence is TGTGCCAGCAGTGAAGTACGAGGGAACACTGAAGCTTTCTTT. It is translated as CASSEVRGNTEAFF.

The chain recombines TRBV7-9 with TRBJ1-1, with a tentative D call TRBD1 (5 bases). V was clipped by 3 bases and J by 1 base, with 6 bases between them. The V gene's germline CDR1 is SEHNR and CDR2 FQNEAQ (reference sequence). The CDR3 spans 13 residues. The DNA for the CDR3 is TGTGCCAGCAGCTTCGGGGGGAACACTGAAGCTTTCTTT. Its translation is CASSFGGNTEAFF.

This clone was detected only a few times. The chain recombines TRBV2 with TRBJ1-1, with D hard to call. The CDR3 runs to 18 residues. Trimming left V 2 bases short and J 1 base short, with 20 bases between. Germline lookup yields CDR1 SNHLY and CDR2 FYNNEI. The CDR3 DNA reads as TGTGCCAGCAGTGAATACCGACGCCGTGGGGAGGGGAACACTGAAGCTTTCTTT. Translation: CASSEYRRRGEGNTEAFF.